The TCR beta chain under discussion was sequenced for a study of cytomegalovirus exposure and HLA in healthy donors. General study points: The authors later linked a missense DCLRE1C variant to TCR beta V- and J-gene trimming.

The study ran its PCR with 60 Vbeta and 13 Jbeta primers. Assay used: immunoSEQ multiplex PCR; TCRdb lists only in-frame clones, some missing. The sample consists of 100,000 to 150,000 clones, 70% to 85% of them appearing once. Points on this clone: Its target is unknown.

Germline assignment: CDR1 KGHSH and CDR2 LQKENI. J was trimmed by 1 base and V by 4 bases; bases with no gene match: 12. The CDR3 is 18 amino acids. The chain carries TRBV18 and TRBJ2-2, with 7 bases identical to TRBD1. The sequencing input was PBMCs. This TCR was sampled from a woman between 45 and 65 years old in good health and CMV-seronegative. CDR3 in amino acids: CASSLRPDSGGNTGELFF. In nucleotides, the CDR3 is TGTGCCAGCTCACTACGACCTGATTCAGGGGGGAACACCGGGGAGCTGTTTTTT.